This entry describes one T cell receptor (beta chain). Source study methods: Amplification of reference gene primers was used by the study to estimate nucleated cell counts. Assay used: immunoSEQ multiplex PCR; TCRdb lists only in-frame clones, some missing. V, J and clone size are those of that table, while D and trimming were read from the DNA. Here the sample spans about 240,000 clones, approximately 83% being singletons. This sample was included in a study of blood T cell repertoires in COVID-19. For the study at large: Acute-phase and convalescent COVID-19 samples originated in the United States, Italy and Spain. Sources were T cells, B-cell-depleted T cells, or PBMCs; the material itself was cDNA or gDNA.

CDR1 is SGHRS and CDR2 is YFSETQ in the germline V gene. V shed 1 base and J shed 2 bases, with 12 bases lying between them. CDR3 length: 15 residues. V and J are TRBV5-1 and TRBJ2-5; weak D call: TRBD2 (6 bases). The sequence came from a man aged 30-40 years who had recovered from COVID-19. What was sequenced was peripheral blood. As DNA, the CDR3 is TGCGCCAGCAGCTTGCAAAGGAGGGGACAAGAGACCCAGTACTTC. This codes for CASSLQRRGQETQYF.